Presented here are 9 T cell receptor beta chains from one specimen sequenced in a study of control samples from healthy donors and cancer patients. The method was immunoSEQ multiplex PCR; TCRdb's version includes in-frame clones alone and lacks a portion of them. The sample carries roughly 130,000 clones, around 90% recorded once. The sample taken for sequencing was blood. These receptors were taken from a man younger than 35 in good health.

The chain uses TRBV3-1 (or the pseudogene TRBV3-2) and TRBJ1-1, with 9 positions matching TRBD1. Germline CDR1 is LGHDT and CDR2 is YNNKEL (reference sequence). V dropped 0 bases and J dropped 3; count of bases not matched to a gene: 5. The CDR3 totals 16 residues. CDR3 protein: CASSQDPRTGDTEAFF. The CDR3, as DNA: TGTGCCAGCAGCCAAGATCCAAGGACAGGGGACACTGAAGCTTTCTTT.

The J gene is TRBJ1-2, the V gene TRBV30; D is unresolved. CDR3 size: 13 residues. Germline V gene data show CDR1 as GTSNPN and CDR2 as SVGIG (reference sequence). Between the trimmed V and J ends, which lost 4 bases and 8 bases, there was a span of 17 bases. CDR3 in amino acids: CAWTPPDWRGYTF. DNA for the CDR3: TGTGCCTGGACCCCACCGGACTGGCGGGGCTACACCTTC.

The rearrangement links TRBV9 to TRBJ2-4; 7 bases align to TRBD1. Germline values: CDR1 SGDLS, CDR2 YYNGEE. The V gene end was trimmed by 0 bases and the J gene end by 6 bases; junction bases not matched to a gene: 6. This CDR3 is 15 amino acids long. This CDR3 reads CASSVGQGGTNIQYF. The DNA of the CDR3 is TGTGCCAGCAGCGTAGGGCAAGGGGGCACAAACATTCAGTACTTC.

In DNA, the CDR3 is TGTGCCAGCGGGCCAGAGTACTCCTACGAGCAGTACTTC. Its protein is CASGPEYSYEQYF. The chain couples TRBV2 to TRBJ2-7; D remains unclear. The germline V gene has CDR1 SNHLY and CDR2 FYNNEI. This CDR3 has 13 residues. Trimming pared 8 bases from V and 0 bases from J, leaving 11 bases between.

In DNA form, the CDR3 reads TGTGCCAGCAGCAGTCTGGGACAGGGGGACCTCGGGGAGCAGTACTTC. Translation: CASSSLGQGDLGEQYF. This sequence joins TRBV9 and TRBJ2-7, with 11 bases that match TRBD1. V gave up 4 bases and J gave up 7 bases; unmatched junction bases: 13. The CDR3 covers 16 residues. The germline CDR1 and CDR2 sequences are SGDLS and YYNGEE.

This chain links TRBV25-1 with TRBJ1-1; D is ambiguous. Germline CDR1 and CDR2: MGHDK and SYGVNS. V was cut by 4 bases and J by 7 bases, with 13 bases left in between. The CDR3 covers 13 residues. DNA for the CDR3: TGTGCCAGCAGTGGGGAGGCAACCCTTGAAGCTTTCTTT. This gives the protein CASSGEATLEAFF.

The chain recombines TRBV6-5 with TRBJ1-2, with unresolved D. CDR3 length: 12 residues. The germline V gene encodes CDR1 MNHEY and CDR2 SVGAGI. The V and J ends lost 5 bases and 7 bases respectively, with 11 bases between them. The CDR3 sequence is CASSIGGTGYTF. The CDR3 DNA reads as TGTGCCAGCAGTATTGGAGGCACTGGCTACACCTTC.

The genes are TRBV5-5 and TRBJ1-1; D possibly corresponds to TRBD1 (6 bases). Germline CDR1 and CDR2: SGHKS and YYEKEE (reference sequence). V was shortened by 2 bases and J by 4 bases, with 9 bases between the two germline ends. There are 13 residues in the CDR3. The CDR3 loop is CASSFSGATEAFF. In DNA, the CDR3 is TGTGCCAGCAGCTTTTCAGGGGCCACTGAAGCTTTCTTT.

V and J are TRBV2 and TRBJ1-1; perhaps TRBD1 as D (6 bases). The CDR3 is made up of 14 amino acids. Germline values: CDR1 SNHLY, CDR2 FYNNEI. V lost 6 bases to trimming and J lost 4 bases, with 15 bases between them. The CDR3 coding sequence is TGTGCCAGCAGACAAAGGGGGGCTGGCACTGAAGCTTTCTTT. It is translated as CASRQRGAGTEAFF.